This T cell receptor (beta chain) was sequenced during a study of blood T cell repertoires in COVID-19. Study-wide background: In each case, the material was cDNA or gDNA derived from T cells, B-cell-depleted T cells, or PBMCs.

Participants' reported clinical history set cohort assignment. Repertoires were generated with immunoSEQ multiplex PCR, while TCRdb's copy carries only in-frame clones and drops some. This table has some 170,000 clones, about 90% appearing once. The CDR3 runs 13 residues. Between the trimmed V and J ends, which lost 3 bases and 2 bases, there was a span of 5 bases. Germline CDR1 is SEHNR and CDR2 is FQNEAQ (reference sequence). Input material: PBMCs or T cells enriched from blood (not recorded which). This receptor was obtained from a human donor with acute COVID-19. The donor label of this sample is uncertain. This chain links TRBV7-9 with TRBJ1-3; D remains unclear. The CDR3 DNA reads TGTGCCAGCAGCTTTACAGCTGGAAACACCATATATTTT. Protein: CASSFTAGNTIYF.